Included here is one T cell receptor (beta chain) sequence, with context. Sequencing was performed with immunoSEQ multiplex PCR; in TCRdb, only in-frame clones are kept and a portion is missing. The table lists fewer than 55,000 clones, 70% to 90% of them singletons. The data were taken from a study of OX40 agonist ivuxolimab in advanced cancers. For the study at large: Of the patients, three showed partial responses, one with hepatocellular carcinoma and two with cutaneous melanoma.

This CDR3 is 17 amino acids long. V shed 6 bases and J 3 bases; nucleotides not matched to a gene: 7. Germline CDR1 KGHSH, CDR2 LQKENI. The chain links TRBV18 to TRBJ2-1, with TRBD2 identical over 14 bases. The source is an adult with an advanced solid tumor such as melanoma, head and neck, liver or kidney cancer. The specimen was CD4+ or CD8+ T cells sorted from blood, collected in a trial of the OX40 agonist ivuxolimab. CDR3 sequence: CASSGTSGGRVYNEQFF. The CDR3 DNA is TGTGCCAGCTCCGGGACTAGCGGGGGCCGGGTCTACAATGAGCAGTTCTTC.